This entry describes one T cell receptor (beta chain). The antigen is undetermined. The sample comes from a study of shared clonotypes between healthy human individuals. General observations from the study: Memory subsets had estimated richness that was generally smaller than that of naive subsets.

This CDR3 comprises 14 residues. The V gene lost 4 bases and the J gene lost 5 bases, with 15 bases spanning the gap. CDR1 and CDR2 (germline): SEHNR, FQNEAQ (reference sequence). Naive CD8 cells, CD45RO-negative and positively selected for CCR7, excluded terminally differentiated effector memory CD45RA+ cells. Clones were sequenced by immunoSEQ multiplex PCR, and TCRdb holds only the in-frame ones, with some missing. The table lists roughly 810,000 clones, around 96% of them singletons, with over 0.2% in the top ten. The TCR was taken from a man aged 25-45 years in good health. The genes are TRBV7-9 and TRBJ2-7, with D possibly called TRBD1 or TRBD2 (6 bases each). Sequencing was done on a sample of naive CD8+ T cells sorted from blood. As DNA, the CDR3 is TGTGCCAGCAGCTCGACGATGGGGGGCCACGAGCAGTACTTC. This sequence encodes CASSSTMGGHEQYF.